Listed here are 31 T cell receptor beta chains from one sample, sequenced in a study of technical replicates of blood from a handful of donors. The data were produced by immunoSEQ multiplex PCR, yet TCRdb's version contains in-frame clones alone and is incomplete. The table lists tens of thousands of clones, roughly 97% of them singletons. Sequencing input: T cells isolated from PBMCs. These receptors were collected from a human donor in good health.

The chain links TRBV7-9 to TRBJ2-3, with TRBD1 as a possible D gene (6 bases). The CDR3 has 13 residues. Germline lookup yields CDR1 SEHNR and CDR2 FQNEAQ (reference sequence). Trimming pared 5 bases from V and 4 bases from J, leaving 10 bases between. This CDR3 reads CASSRAGADTQYF. The CDR3 DNA is TGTGCCAGCAGCAGAGCAGGGGCAGATACGCAGTATTTT.

V gene TRBV5-1 combines with J gene TRBJ2-7, with 9 positions matching TRBD1. Germline CDR1 is SGHRS and CDR2 is YFSETQ. V trimming: 5 bases; J trimming: 2 bases; junction bases outside the gene matches: 5. This CDR3 contains 14 residues. The CDR3, as DNA: TGCGCCAGCAGTCAGAGACAGGGGGCCTACGAGCAGTACTTC. Translating it yields CASSQRQGAYEQYF.

This clone was recorded only once. The rearrangement joins TRBV10-1 to TRBJ2-3, with D perhaps TRBD2 (5 bases). CDR1 WNHNN and CDR2 SYGVQD come from the germline V gene (reference sequence). The length of the CDR3 is 17 residues. V gave up 2 bases and J gave up 4 bases, with 19 bases separating them. The CDR3: CASSEAGSLAQADTQYF. Written as DNA, the CDR3 is TGCGCCAGCAGTGAGGCTGGGTCTCTAGCACAAGCAGATACGCAGTATTTT.

In this sample, this clone turned up once. The CDR3 DNA reads as TGCGCCAGCAGCCAAGTCGGTGGAGTACGGTTCTTC. It codes for CASSQVGGVRFF. The gene calls are TRBV4-1 and TRBJ2-1; no clear D. V was pared by 1 base and J by 15 bases, with 13 bases between. This CDR3 region has 12 residues. Germline lookup yields CDR1 MGHRA and CDR2 YSYEKL.

The CDR3 nucleotides are TGTGCCAGCAGCTTGGGGGCGGGGGCGAGCTCCTACGAGCAGTACTTC. The encoded protein is CASSLGAGASSYEQYF. The chain carries TRBV5-4 and TRBJ2-7; TRBD2 is a possible D gene (7 bases). V was shortened by 0 bases and J by 0 bases, with 13 bases between the two germline ends. The CDR3 covers 16 residues. CDR1 SGHNT and CDR2 YYREEE come from the germline V gene (reference sequence).

The chain links TRBV28 to TRBJ2-7, with 9 bases identical to TRBD1. Trimming at V came to 3 bases and at J to 3 bases, leaving 12 bases not matched to a gene. Per germline, CDR1 MDHEN and CDR2 SYDVKM. CDR3 length: 17 residues. CDR3 amino acids: CASSFSHRDRDYYEQYF. The CDR3 DNA reads as TGTGCCAGCAGTTTCAGCCACCGGGACAGGGACTACTACGAGCAGTACTTC.

The chain joins TRBV18 to TRBJ2-7; 12 nucleotides match TRBD1. The trim removed 3 bases at V and 3 bases at J, leaving 3 bases unmatched. The CDR3 spans 15 residues. Germline-derived CDR1 and CDR2 are KGHSH and LQKENI. The CDR3 protein is CASSPRDRGLYEQYF. Here the CDR3 DNA reads TGTGCCAGCTCACCCCGGGACAGGGGGCTCTACGAGCAGTACTTC.

The chain links TRBV5-4 to TRBJ1-1; TRBD1 is a possible D gene (6 bases). The V gene lost 4 bases and the J gene lost 6 bases, with 13 bases spanning the gap. The CDR3 length is 13 residues. Germline V gene data show CDR1 as SGHNT and CDR2 as YYREEE (reference sequence). Here the CDR3 DNA reads TGTGCCAGCAGCACAACAGGGTCCCCTGAAGCTTTCTTT. Its protein is CASSTTGSPEAFF.

The chain is built from TRBV19 and TRBJ2-3; 9 bases are shared with TRBD2. Germline V CDR1 and CDR2: LNHDA, SQIVND (reference sequence). Trimming at V came to 3 bases and at J to 1 base, leaving 5 bases not matched to a gene. The CDR3 totals 16 residues. CDR3 amino acids: CASSMEAGGGTDTQYF. As DNA, the CDR3 is TGTGCCAGTAGTATGGAAGCGGGAGGTGGCACAGATACGCAGTATTTT.

This sequence joins TRBV27 and TRBJ1-5; possible D gene TRBD1, 5 bases. V gave up 3 bases and J gave up 3 bases, with 9 bases separating them. Germline-derived CDR1 and CDR2 are MNHEY and SMNVEV (reference sequence). The CDR3 sequence is 14 residues long. This CDR3 is CASSFSGINQPQHF. In DNA form, the CDR3 reads TGTGCCAGCAGTTTTTCAGGGATCAATCAGCCCCAGCATTTT.

The CDR3 DNA follows: TGTGCCAGCAGCACAGGGAAAGTACCGGAGACCCAGTACTTC. The encoded protein is CASSTGKVPETQYF. The chain links TRBV13 to TRBJ2-5; tentative D call: TRBD1 (6 bases). V lost 5 bases to trimming and J lost 5 bases, with 15 bases between them. The CDR3 spans 14 residues. Germline CDR1 reads PRHDT; CDR2 reads FYEKMQ (reference sequence).

The rearrangement joins TRBV23-1 to TRBJ1-2; D gene unclear. TRBV23-1 is reported as an ORF; its role is uncertain. The CDR3 has 12 residues. Trimming removed 10 bases from V and 8 bases from J, with 17 bases in between. The CDR3 coding sequence is TGCGCCACCCCTCAAGTTATGAGGGGCTACACCTTC. Protein sequence: CATPQVMRGYTF.

The rearrangement links TRBV7-9 to TRBJ2-7; 14 nucleotides agree with TRBD2. V shed 1 base, J shed 8 bases, and the junction held 7 bases outside the gene matches. This CDR3 region has 16 residues. Germline V gene lookup returns CDR1 SEHNR and CDR2 FQNEAQ (reference sequence). The DNA for the CDR3 is TGTGCCAGCAGCTTAGGAATTGGGACTAGCGGGAGAAAGCAGTACTTC. It specifies CASSLGIGTSGRKQYF.

This chain links TRBV11-3 with TRBJ2-3; D possibly corresponds to TRBD1 (5 bases). This CDR3 has 15 amino acids. From germline, CDR1 is SGHNT and CDR2 YENEEA. V was cut by 7 bases and J by 2 bases, with 16 bases left in between. CDR3 sequence reads: CASTGSRDYTDTQYF. DNA for the CDR3: TGTGCCAGCACTGGTTCCAGGGATTACACAGATACGCAGTATTTT.

The rearrangement joins TRBV28 to TRBJ2-7; D perhaps matches TRBD2 (6 bases). CDR1 is MDHEN and CDR2 is SYDVKM in the germline V gene. The CDR3 totals 13 residues. Trimming removed 7 bases from V and 2 bases from J, with 12 bases in between. The CDR3 spells CASKPSGAYEQYF. CDR3 nucleotides: TGTGCCAGCAAACCGTCGGGGGCCTACGAGCAGTACTTC.

This chain joins TRBV7-6 and TRBJ2-2; 13 bases match TRBD2. Germline values: CDR1 SGHVS, CDR2 FNYEAQ. The CDR3 is 17 residues long. Losses at the gene ends were 5 bases for V and 7 bases for J; bases not matched to a gene: 10. As DNA, the CDR3 is TGTGCCAGCAGCCCAGGACTAGCGGGAGAAATAGGCGGGGAGCTGTTTTTT. Its protein product is CASSPGLAGEIGGELFF.

V usage is TRBV28 and J usage is TRBJ1-3; perhaps TRBD1 as D (5 bases). V was clipped by 4 bases and J by 0 bases, with 13 bases between them. The CDR3 spans 16 residues. Per germline, CDR1 MDHEN and CDR2 SYDVKM. The chain's CDR3 is CASSSGQLRSGNTIYF. The CDR3 nucleotides read TGTGCCAGCAGTTCTGGACAACTTCGCTCTGGAAACACCATATATTTT.

V is TRBV28 and J is TRBJ1-5; weak D call: TRBD1 (5 bases). Deletions cut 6 bases from V and 5 bases from J, with 11 bases between. The CDR3 extends over 13 amino acids. Germline CDR1 reads MDHEN; CDR2 reads SYDVKM. CDR3 sequence reads: CASRETVYQPQHF. The CDR3 bases are TGTGCCAGCAGGGAGACAGTGTATCAGCCCCAGCATTTT.

V gene TRBV6-6 combines with J gene TRBJ2-7; TRBD1 is a possible D gene (5 bases). V shed 2 bases and J shed 4 bases, with 15 bases lying between them. This CDR3 comprises 15 residues. Germline-derived CDR1 and CDR2 are MNHNY and SVGAGI (reference sequence). This chain's CDR3 is CASSYGQGTFYEQYF. The CDR3 DNA follows: TGTGCCAGCAGTTACGGCCAGGGTACTTTTTACGAGCAGTACTTC.

This chain links TRBV2 with TRBJ1-5; 10 bases match TRBD1. The V gene end was trimmed by 3 bases and the J gene end by 2 bases; junction bases not matched to a gene: 1. Germline CDR1 SNHLY, CDR2 FYNNEI. The CDR3 consists of 15 residues. CDR3 sequence (DNA): TGTGCCAGCAGTGACGGGACAGGGGGCAATCAGCCCCAGCATTTT. Its protein product is CASSDGTGGNQPQHF.

This chain connects TRBV11-2 to TRBJ2-7; 8 positions match TRBD1. The CDR3 is made up of 14 amino acids. V lost 3 bases to trimming and J lost 4 bases; unmatched junction nucleotides: 5. Germline-derived CDR1 and CDR2 are SGHAT and FQNNGV. The CDR3 reads CASSFGRQGYEQYF. In nucleotides, the CDR3 is TGTGCCAGCAGCTTTGGGAGACAGGGGTACGAGCAGTACTTC.

The chain links TRBV4-2 to TRBJ2-3, with no clear D. The CDR3 has 12 residues. Germline V gives CDR1 LGHNA, CDR2 YNFKEQ. Trimming removed 0 bases from V and 11 bases from J, with 9 bases in between. CDR3 sequence: CASSQDLRGQYF. As DNA, the CDR3 is TGTGCCAGCAGCCAAGATCTTAGAGGGCAGTATTTT.

The rearrangement links TRBV19 to TRBJ2-7; the match to TRBD2 covers 8 bases. The V gene's germline CDR1 is LNHDA and CDR2 SQIVND (reference sequence). The V gene end was trimmed by 9 bases and the J gene end by 6 bases; junction bases not matched to a gene: 10. The CDR3 sequence is 13 residues long. CDR3 nucleotide sequence: TGTGCCAGCCGACCGGGACTAGGGGGCGAGCAGTACTTC. Protein: CASRPGLGGEQYF.

This sequence joins TRBV9 and TRBJ2-1; 10 bases match TRBD2. J was trimmed by 6 bases and V by 0 bases; bases with no gene match: 3. Germline CDR1 and CDR2: SGDLS and YYNGEE. The CDR3 contains 15 residues. Here the CDR3 reads CASSVGTSGANEQFF. The CDR3, as DNA: TGTGCCAGCAGCGTAGGAACTAGCGGGGCCAATGAGCAGTTCTTC.

The chain employs TRBV13 and TRBJ2-2, with a tentative D call TRBD2 (5 bases). This CDR3 is built from 14 residues. Trimming cost V 1 base and J 4 bases, with 7 bases left between them. The germline V gene has CDR1 PRHDT and CDR2 FYEKMQ (reference sequence). DNA for the CDR3: TGTGCCAGCAGCTTAGTTGGACTCACCGGGGAGCTGTTTTTT. Protein: CASSLVGLTGELFF.

This clone was counted once. This chain connects TRBV11-1 to TRBJ1-1; 7 bases align to TRBD1. Germline loops: CDR1 SGHAT, CDR2 FQDESV (reference sequence). This CDR3 region has 15 residues. V lost 5 bases to trimming and J lost 5 bases; unmatched junction nucleotides: 11. CDR3 sequence reads: CASSPPDREWTEAFF. The CDR3 nucleotides read TGTGCCAGCAGCCCCCCCGACAGGGAGTGGACTGAAGCTTTCTTT.

This chain joins TRBV28 and TRBJ2-1; 10 bases align to TRBD2. Trimming at V came to 3 bases and at J to 5 bases, leaving 16 bases not matched to a gene. CDR1 MDHEN and CDR2 SYDVKM come from the germline V gene. This CDR3 has 19 residues. The CDR3 nucleotides are TGTGCCAGCAGTTTCCCCCCCCCTAATAGCGGGAGGACCCACAATGAGCAGTTCTTC. Protein product: CASSFPPPNSGRTHNEQFF.

V and J are TRBV6-6 and TRBJ2-3; no reliable D call. Trimming removed 4 bases at V and 2 bases at J, with 4 bases between. CDR3 length equals 12 residues. Germline V gene lookup returns CDR1 MNHNY and CDR2 SVGAGI (reference sequence). The CDR3 sequence is CASSSLTDTQYF. As DNA, the CDR3 is TGTGCCAGCAGTTCCCTCACAGATACGCAGTATTTT.

The chain joins TRBV30 to TRBJ2-1; 11 positions match TRBD1. CDR1 and CDR2 (germline): GTSNPN, SVGIG (reference sequence). The CDR3 totals 13 residues. The V and J ends lost 5 bases and 7 bases, in that order; junction bases with no gene match: 4. This CDR3 reads CAWGTGGMNEQFF. The CDR3, as DNA: TGTGCCTGGGGGACAGGGGGGATGAATGAGCAGTTCTTC.

The chain employs TRBV30 and TRBJ1-4, with unresolved D. V lost 2 bases to trimming and J lost 0 bases, with 7 bases between them. Germline V gene data show CDR1 as GTSNPN and CDR2 as SVGIG (reference sequence). CDR3 length equals 14 residues. The CDR3 region has the DNA TGTGCCTGGAGTCCTGCAGCAACTAATGAAAAACTGTTTTTT. It is translated as CAWSPAATNEKLFF. The full variable domain, its missing parts supplied by reference TRBV30 and TRBJ1-4, is SQTIHQWPATLVQPVGSPLSLECTVEGTSNPNLYWYRQAAGRGLQLLFYSVGIGQISSEVPQNLSASRPQDRQFILSSKKLLLSDSGFYLCAWSPAATNEKLFFGSGTQLSVL.

V gene TRBV10-2 combines with J gene TRBJ2-1, with 9 bases aligning to TRBD1. V shed 8 bases and J 6 bases; nucleotides not matched to a gene: 8. The CDR3 consists of 14 residues. Germline CDR1 and CDR2: WSHSY and SAAADI. The chain's CDR3 is CASAGQGLGNEQFF. CDR3 in DNA: TGCGCCAGCGCAGGACAGGGGCTTGGCAATGAGCAGTTCTTC.